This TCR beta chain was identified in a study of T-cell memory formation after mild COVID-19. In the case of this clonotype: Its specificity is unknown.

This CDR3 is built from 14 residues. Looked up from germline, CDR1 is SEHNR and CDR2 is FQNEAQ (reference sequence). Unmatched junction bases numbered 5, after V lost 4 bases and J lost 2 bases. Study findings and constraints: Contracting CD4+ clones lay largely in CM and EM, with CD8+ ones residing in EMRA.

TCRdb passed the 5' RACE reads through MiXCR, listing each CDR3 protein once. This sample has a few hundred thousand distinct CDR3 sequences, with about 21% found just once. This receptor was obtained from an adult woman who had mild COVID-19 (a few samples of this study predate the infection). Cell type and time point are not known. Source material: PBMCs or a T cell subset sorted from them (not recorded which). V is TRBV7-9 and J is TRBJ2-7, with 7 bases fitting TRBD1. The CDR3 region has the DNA TGTGCCAGCAGCTCGGACAGGACGGCCTACGAGCAGTACTTC. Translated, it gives CASSSDRTAYEQYF.